Below, one TCR beta chain is given with its context. Per the study methods: Amplified reference gene primers provided the basis for estimating nucleated cell counts. Clones were read by immunoSEQ multiplex PCR, and TCRdb kept only the in-frame ones, dropping some. That table is the source of V, J and clone size, and D and trimming were worked out from the DNA. Among 330,000 or so clones, about 87% were seen once, and the ten largest hold 9.9%. The sample originates from a study of blood T cell repertoires in COVID-19. Looking at the study overall: Samples came from the United States, Italy and Spain, spanning acute and convalescent COVID-19.

The germline gives CDR1 SEHNR, CDR2 FQNEAQ (reference sequence). The CDR3 covers 15 residues. V lost 5 bases and J lost 2; bases outside the gene matches: 8. The sequencing input was peripheral blood. The V call is TRBV7-9, the J call TRBJ2-5, with 7 bases fitting TRBD1. This receptor was obtained from a man under 40 with COVID-19, enrolled during active disease. This CDR3 is CASSPSGQRQETQYF. DNA for the CDR3: TGTGCCAGCAGCCCCTCGGGACAGCGGCAAGAGACCCAGTACTTC.